This TCR beta chain was identified in a study of beta chain features in type 1 diabetes. All of the sorted populations showed purity greater than 98%. The sample holds a few counts of this clone. Losses at the gene ends were 8 bases for V and 14 bases for J; bases not matched to a gene: 10. The germline V gene has CDR1 LNHDA and CDR2 SQIVND (reference sequence). The CDR3 length is 13 residues. Expressed TCRB transcripts got sequenced, as all isolated RNA was reverse transcribed. An average of approximately 3.6 million reads was obtained for naive, central memory and regulatory T cell samples. Clones were sequenced by immunoSEQ multiplex PCR, and TCRdb holds only the in-frame ones, with some missing. The profile covers around 250,000 clones, with 12% to 15% appearing a single time and around 0.026% taken by the ten largest.

The clonotype was recovered from a woman aged 40 to 50 in good health. V gene TRBV19 combines with J gene TRBJ1-6; 9 bases line up with TRBD1. Material for sequencing was naive CD4+ T cells from blood. The CDR3 DNA reads as TGTGCCAGTCATGGACAGGGGTTTTCGACCCTCCACTTT. Its protein is CASHGQGFSTLHF.